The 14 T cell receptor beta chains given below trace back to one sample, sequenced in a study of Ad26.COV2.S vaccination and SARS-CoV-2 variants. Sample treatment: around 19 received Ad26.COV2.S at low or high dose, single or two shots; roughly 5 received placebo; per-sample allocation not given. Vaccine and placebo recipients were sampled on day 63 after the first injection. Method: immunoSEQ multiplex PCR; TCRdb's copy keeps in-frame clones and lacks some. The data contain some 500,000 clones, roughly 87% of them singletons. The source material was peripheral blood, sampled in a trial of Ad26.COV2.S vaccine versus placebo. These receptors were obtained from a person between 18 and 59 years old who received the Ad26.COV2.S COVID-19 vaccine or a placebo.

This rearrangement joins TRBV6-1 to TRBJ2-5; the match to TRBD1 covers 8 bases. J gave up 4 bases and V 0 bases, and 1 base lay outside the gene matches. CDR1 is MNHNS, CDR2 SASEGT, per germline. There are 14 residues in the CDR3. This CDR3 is CASSEATGAETQYF. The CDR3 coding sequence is TGTGCCAGCAGTGAAGCGACAGGGGCAGAGACCCAGTACTTC.

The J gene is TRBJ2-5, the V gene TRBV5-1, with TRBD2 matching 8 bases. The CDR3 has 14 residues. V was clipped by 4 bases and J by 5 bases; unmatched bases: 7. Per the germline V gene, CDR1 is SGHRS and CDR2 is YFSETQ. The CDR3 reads CASSPREGLETQYF. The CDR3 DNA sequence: TGCGCCAGCAGCCCTCGGGAGGGGCTGGAGACCCAGTACTTC. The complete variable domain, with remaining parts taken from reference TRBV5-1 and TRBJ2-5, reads KAGVTQTPRYLIKTRGQQVTLSCSPISGHRSVSWYQQTPGQGLQFLFEYFSETQRNKGNFPGRFSGRQFSNSRSEMNVSTLELGDSALYLCASSPREGLETQYFGPGTRLLVL.

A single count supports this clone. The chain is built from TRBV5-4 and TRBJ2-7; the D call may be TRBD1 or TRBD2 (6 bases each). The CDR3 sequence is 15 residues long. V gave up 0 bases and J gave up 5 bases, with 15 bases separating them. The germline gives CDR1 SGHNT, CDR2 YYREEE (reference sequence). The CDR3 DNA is TGTGCCAGCAGCTTGGATGGCAGGGGAGGAGACGAGCAGTACTTC. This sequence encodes CASSLDGRGGDEQYF.

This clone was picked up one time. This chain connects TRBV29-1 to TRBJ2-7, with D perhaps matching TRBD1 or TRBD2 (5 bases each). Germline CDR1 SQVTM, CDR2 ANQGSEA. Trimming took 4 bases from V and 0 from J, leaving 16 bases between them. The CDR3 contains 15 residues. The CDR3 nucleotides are TGCAGCGTTGTGTGGGAGTGGGGGAGCTCCTACGAGCAGTACTTC. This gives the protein CSVVWEWGSSYEQYF.

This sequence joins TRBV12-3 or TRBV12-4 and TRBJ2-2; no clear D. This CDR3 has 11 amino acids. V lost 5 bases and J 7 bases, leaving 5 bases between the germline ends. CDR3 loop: CASSRIGELFF. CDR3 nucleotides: TGTGCCAGCAGTCGAATCGGGGAGCTGTTTTTT.

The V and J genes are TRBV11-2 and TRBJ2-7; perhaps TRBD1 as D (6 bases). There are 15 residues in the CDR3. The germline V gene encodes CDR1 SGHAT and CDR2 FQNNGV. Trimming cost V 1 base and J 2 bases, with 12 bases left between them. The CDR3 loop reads CASSLGVDSTYEQYF. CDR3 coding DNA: TGTGCCAGCAGCTTAGGAGTGGACAGTACCTACGAGCAGTACTTC.

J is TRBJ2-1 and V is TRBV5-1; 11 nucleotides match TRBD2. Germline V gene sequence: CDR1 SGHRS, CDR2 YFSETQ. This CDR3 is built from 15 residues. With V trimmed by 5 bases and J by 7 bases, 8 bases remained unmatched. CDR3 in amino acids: CASRQGLAVLNEQFF. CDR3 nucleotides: TGCGCCAGCAGGCAGGGACTAGCGGTCCTAAATGAGCAGTTCTTC.

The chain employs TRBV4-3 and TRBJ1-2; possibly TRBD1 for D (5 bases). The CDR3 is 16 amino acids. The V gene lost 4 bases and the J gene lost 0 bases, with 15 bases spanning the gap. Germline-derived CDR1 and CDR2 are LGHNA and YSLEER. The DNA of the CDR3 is TGCGCCAGCAGCCGGATCACGGGGGGATCTAACTATGGCTACACCTTC. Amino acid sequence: CASSRITGGSNYGYTF.

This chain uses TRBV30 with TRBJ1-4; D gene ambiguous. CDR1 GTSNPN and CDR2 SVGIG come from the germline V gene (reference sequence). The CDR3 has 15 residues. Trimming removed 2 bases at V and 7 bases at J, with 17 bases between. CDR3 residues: CAWSLQRVIGEKLFF. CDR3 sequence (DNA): TGTGCCTGGAGTCTCCAACGGGTTATCGGTGAAAAACTGTTTTTT. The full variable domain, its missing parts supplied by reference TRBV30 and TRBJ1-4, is SQTIHQWPATLVQPVGSPLSLECTVEGTSNPNLYWYRQAAGRGLQLLFYSVGIGQISSEVPQNLSASRPQDRQFILSSKKLLLSDSGFYLCAWSLQRVIGEKLFFGSGTQLSVL.

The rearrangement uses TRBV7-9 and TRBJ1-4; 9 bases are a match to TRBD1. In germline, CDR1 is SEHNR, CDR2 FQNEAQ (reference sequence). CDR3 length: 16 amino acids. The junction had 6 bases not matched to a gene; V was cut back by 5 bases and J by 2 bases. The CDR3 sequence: CASSTGTGGTNEKLFF. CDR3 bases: TGTGCCAGCAGCACAGGTACAGGGGGCACTAATGAAAAACTGTTTTTT.

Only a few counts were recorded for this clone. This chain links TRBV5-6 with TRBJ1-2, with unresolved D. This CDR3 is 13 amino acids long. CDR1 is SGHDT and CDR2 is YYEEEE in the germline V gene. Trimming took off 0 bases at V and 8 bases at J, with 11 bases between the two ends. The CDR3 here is CASSLGRFPGYTF. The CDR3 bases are TGTGCCAGCAGCTTGGGGCGTTTTCCGGGCTACACCTTC. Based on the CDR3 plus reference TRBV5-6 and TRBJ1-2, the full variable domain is DAGVTQSPTHLIKTRGQQVTLRCSPKSGHDTVSWYQQALGQGPQFIFQYYEEEERQRGNFPDRFSGHQFPNYSSELNVNALLLGDSALYLCASSLGRFPGYTFGSGTRLTVV.

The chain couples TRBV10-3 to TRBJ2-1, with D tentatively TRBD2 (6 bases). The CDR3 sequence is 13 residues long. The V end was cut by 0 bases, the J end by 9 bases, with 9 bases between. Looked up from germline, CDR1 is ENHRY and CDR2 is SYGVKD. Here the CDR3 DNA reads TGTGCCATCAGTGAGTCGGGGGGAGTTGAGCAGTTCTTC. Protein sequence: CAISESGGVEQFF.

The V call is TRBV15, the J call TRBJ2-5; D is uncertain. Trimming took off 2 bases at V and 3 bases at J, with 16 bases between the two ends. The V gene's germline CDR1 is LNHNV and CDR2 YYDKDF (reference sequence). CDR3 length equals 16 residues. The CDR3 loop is CATSRTEAWLKETQYF. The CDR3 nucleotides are TGTGCCACCAGCAGAACAGAGGCATGGTTAAAAGAGACCCAGTACTTC. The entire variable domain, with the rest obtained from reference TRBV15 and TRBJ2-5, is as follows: DAMVIQNPRYQVTQFGKPVTLSCSQTLNHNVMYWYQQKSSQAPKLLFHYYDKDFNNEADTPDNFQSRRPNTSFCFLDIRSPGLGDTAMYLCATSRTEAWLKETQYFGPGTRLLVL.

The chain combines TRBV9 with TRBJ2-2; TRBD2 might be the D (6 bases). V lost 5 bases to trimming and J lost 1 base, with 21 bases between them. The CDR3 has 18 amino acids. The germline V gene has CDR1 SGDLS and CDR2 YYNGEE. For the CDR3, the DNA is TGTGCCAGCAGTACCGATTCGGGGGTTATAGGGAACACCGGGGAGCTGTTTTTT. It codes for CASSTDSGVIGNTGELFF.